Below, 20 T cell receptor beta chains from the same sample are listed, as sequenced in a study of T cells in Graves' hyperthyroidism and ophthalmopathy. RNA transcripts served as the template for amplifying TCR beta CDR3 regions. First-round RT-PCR of the TCR CDR3 relied on the HTBI primer set. Via MiXCR, TCRdb re-called the multiplex PCR reads, giving one row per CDR3 protein. The data show hundreds of thousands of distinct CDR3 sequences, about 38% seen once. The sample comprised blood. The receptor source for this set is a man between 18 and 29 years old with Graves' hyperthyroidism.

The rearrangement links TRBV7-9 to TRBJ2-5; TRBD1 is a possible D gene (5 bases). In germline, CDR1 is SEHNR, CDR2 FQNEAQ (reference sequence). This CDR3 has 13 amino acids. Trimming shortened V by 5 bases and J by 5 bases, and 12 bases separated the two germline ends. The CDR3 reads CASSRTSAETQYF. The CDR3 DNA reads as TGTGCCAGCAGCCGGACATCGGCGGAGACCCAGTACTTC. The entire variable domain, with the rest obtained from reference TRBV7-9 and TRBJ2-5, is as follows: DTGVSQNPRHKITKRGQNVTFRCDPISEHNRLYWYRQTLGQGPEFLTYFQNEAQLEKSRLLSDRFSAERPKGSFSTLEIQRTEQGDSAMYLCASSRTSAETQYFGPGTRLLVL.

This clonotype came up many times. The rearrangement uses TRBV19 and TRBJ1-5; D is unclear. Per the germline V gene, CDR1 is LNHDA and CDR2 is SQIVND (reference sequence). The CDR3 is made up of 14 amino acids. The ends were cut back, 3 bases at V and 3 bases at J, with 9 bases in the middle. The CDR3 DNA reads as TGTGCCAGTAGTATCTTCACGGACAATCAGCCCCAGCATTTT. It codes for CASSIFTDNQPQHF.

There are many counts of this clonotype. The chain combines TRBV10-3 with TRBJ1-2; possibly TRBD1 for D (5 bases). The ends were cut back, 7 bases at V and 6 bases at J, with 15 bases in the middle. This CDR3 has 13 residues. From germline, CDR1 is ENHRY and CDR2 SYGVKD. CDR3 nucleotide sequence: TGTGCCATCACCCCCGCCAGGGAGGATGGCTACACCTTC. Amino acids: CAITPAREDGYTF.

This chain links TRBV20-1 with TRBJ1-1; D remains ambiguous. This CDR3 has 15 residues. The V end was cut by 0 bases, the J end by 6 bases, with 17 bases between. Germline values: CDR1 DFQATT, CDR2 SNEGSKA (reference sequence). The CDR3 nucleotides are TGCAGTGCTAGAGATCCCCGCGGGTATTCGGCTGAAGCTTTCTTT. This codes for CSARDPRGYSAEAFF.

J is TRBJ2-5 and V is TRBV12-3 or TRBV12-4; a possible D gene is TRBD2 (6 bases). The CDR3 extends over 13 amino acids. Trimming removed 7 bases at V and 4 bases at J, with 13 bases between. The CDR3 protein is CASTPNGGETQYF. For the CDR3, the DNA is TGTGCCAGCACCCCGAACGGGGGAGAGACCCAGTACTTC.

The DNA for the CDR3 is TGTGCCAGCATCCCCCGTGGACAGGGAAACACTGAAGCTTTCTTT. This sequence encodes CASIPRGQGNTEAFF. V is TRBV2 and J is TRBJ1-1; 8 nucleotides match TRBD1. The CDR3 spans 15 residues. The junction had 9 bases not matched to a gene; V was cut back by 7 bases and J by 2 bases. Per the germline V gene, CDR1 is SNHLY and CDR2 is FYNNEI.

The V gene is TRBV9, the J gene TRBJ2-4; 9 bases agree with TRBD2. Germline lookup yields CDR1 SGDLS and CDR2 YYNGEE. The trim removed 3 bases at V and 4 bases at J, leaving 2 bases unmatched. The CDR3 length is 14 residues. As DNA, the CDR3 is TGTGCCAGCAGCGCTAGCGGGGTAAAAAACATTCAGTACTTC. Its translation is CASSASGVKNIQYF.

This rearrangement joins TRBV9 to TRBJ2-2, with 9 positions matching TRBD1. The CDR3 length is 16 residues. Trimming cost V 0 bases and J 4 bases; bases outside gene matches: 4. The germline CDR1 and CDR2 sequences are SGDLS and YYNGEE. The CDR3 reads CASSVVQGAVTGELFF. CDR3 DNA sequence: TGTGCCAGCAGCGTAGTACAGGGGGCGGTCACCGGGGAGCTGTTTTTT.

The chain links TRBV6-5 to TRBJ1-5, with 7 bases lining up with TRBD1. The ends lost 2 bases at V and 6 bases at J; junction bases unmatched: 7. The CDR3 is 15 residues long. Looked up from germline, CDR1 is MNHEY and CDR2 is SVGAGI. The CDR3 region is CASSYQQGIGQPQHF. In nucleotides, the CDR3 is TGTGCCAGCAGTTACCAACAGGGGATCGGTCAGCCCCAGCATTTT.

In this sample, this clonotype turned up many times. This chain joins TRBV7-9 and TRBJ2-7; D is possibly TRBD1 (5 bases). V lost 7 bases to trimming and J lost 4 bases, with 11 bases between them. The germline CDR1 and CDR2 sequences are SEHNR and FQNEAQ (reference sequence). The CDR3 totals 12 residues. The CDR3 is CASNSDSYEQYF. The CDR3 DNA reads TGTGCCAGCAACTCCGACAGTTACGAGCAGTACTTC. The complete variable domain, with remaining parts taken from reference TRBV7-9 and TRBJ2-7, reads DTGVSQNPRHKITKRGQNVTFRCDPISEHNRLYWYRQTLGQGPEFLTYFQNEAQLEKSRLLSDRFSAERPKGSFSTLEIQRTEQGDSAMYLCASNSDSYEQYFGPGTRLTVT.

The J gene is TRBJ1-1, the V gene TRBV12-3 or TRBV12-4, with 11 bases that match TRBD1. V gave up 6 bases and J gave up 5 bases; unmatched junction bases: 2. This CDR3 is 13 amino acids long. The CDR3 spells CASRDRGRTEAFF. As DNA, the CDR3 is TGTGCCAGCAGGGACAGGGGGCGAACTGAAGCTTTCTTT.

This clonotype was counted between two and nine times. The chain couples TRBV6-5 to TRBJ1-2; a possible D gene is TRBD1 (5 bases). The V end was cut by 5 bases, the J end by 3 bases, with 16 bases between. Germline V gene data show CDR1 as MNHEY and CDR2 as SVGAGI. This CDR3 has 15 amino acids. The CDR3 DNA is TGTGCCAGCAGTGAAGCGTCCGGGGCCTACTATGGCTACACCTTC. Encoded protein: CASSEASGAYYGYTF.

The table lists this clonotype with a count of one. This chain uses TRBV15 with TRBJ1-2; possible D gene TRBD1, 5 bases. The germline gives CDR1 LNHNV, CDR2 YYDKDF (reference sequence). This CDR3 has 12 residues. Trimming took off 0 bases at V and 12 bases at J, with 11 bases between the two ends. The DNA for the CDR3 is TGTGCCACCAGCAGAGAGGGCGGGACGAACACCTTC. Translated: CATSREGGTNTF.

This clonotype has at least ten counts. The CDR3 sequence: CSARVRQGETQYF. Here the CDR3 DNA reads TGCAGTGCTAGAGTACGGCAGGGAGAGACCCAGTACTTC. The chain carries TRBV20-1 and TRBJ2-5; the D gene is possibly TRBD1 (5 bases). This CDR3 has 13 amino acids. Germline V lookup: CDR1 DFQATT, CDR2 SNEGSKA (reference sequence). Trimming left V 1 base short and J 4 bases short, with 10 bases between.

This clonotype was detected only once. A read error may account for a junction end that differs from germline. The chain has TRBV24-1 and TRBJ1-5, with a possible D match to TRBD1 (6 bases). Germline V gene lookup returns CDR1 KGHDR and CDR2 SFDVKD. The CDR3 sequence is 14 residues long. The DNA of the CDR3 is TGTGCCAGCAGTGTAACAGGGAACATTCAGCCCCAGCATTTT. Translating it yields CASSVTGNIQPQHF.

The chain uses TRBV12-3 or TRBV12-4 and TRBJ1-3, with D hard to call. Trimming pared 9 bases from V and 8 bases from J, leaving 8 bases between. CDR3 size: 10 residues. The CDR3 protein is CARHGDTIYF. The CDR3 DNA sequence: TGTGCCAGACATGGGGACACCATATATTTT.

This clonotype was observed once. A single base separates this from a much larger clone, so it may be a read error. The chain has TRBV7-8 and TRBJ1-1, with D perhaps matching TRBD1 (6 bases). The V gene lost 5 bases and the J gene lost 4 bases, with 17 bases spanning the gap. In germline, CDR1 is SGHVS, CDR2 FQNEAQ. The length of the CDR3 is 15 residues. CDR3 nucleotide sequence: TGTGCCAGCAGCGGAGGGGGTTTTATGAGCACTGAAGCTTTCTTT. Translated: CASSGGGFMSTEAFF.

As for this clonotype: One base away lies a much larger clone, so this may be a sequencing read error. V gene TRBV2 combines with J gene TRBJ2-5, with D unclear. CDR1 is SNHLY, CDR2 FYNNEI, per germline. V was clipped by 7 bases and J by 9 bases, with 12 bases between them. The CDR3 covers 11 residues. CDR3 in amino acids: CASTIHEAQYF. In nucleotides, the CDR3 is TGTGCCAGCACCATCCATGAGGCCCAGTACTTC.

The table lists this clonotype with many counts. The rearrangement links TRBV2 to TRBJ1-2; D is uncertain. Germline CDR1 reads SNHLY; CDR2 reads FYNNEI. V was pared by 3 bases and J by 4 bases, with 3 bases between. This CDR3 has 11 amino acids. The CDR3 sequence: CASSESYGYTF. DNA of the CDR3: TGTGCCAGCAGTGAGAGCTATGGCTACACCTTC.

This chain connects TRBV12-3 or TRBV12-4 to TRBJ1-1; D gene uncertain. The CDR3 runs 15 residues. Trimming stripped 6 bases from V and 2 bases from J, with 16 bases between. This chain's CDR3 is CASRSPGIINTEAFF. The CDR3 DNA is TGTGCCAGCAGAAGCCCCGGGATCATTAACACTGAAGCTTTCTTT.